These 2 T cell receptor beta chains were sequenced from one sample in a study of blood T cell repertoires in COVID-19. Sequencing used immunoSEQ multiplex PCR; TCRdb keeps in-frame clones, though not all of them. The sample records a few hundred thousand clones, more than 70% being singletons. Material for sequencing was peripheral blood. The receptors here all came from a woman aged 25 to 39 with COVID-19, enrolled during active disease.

The V and J genes are TRBV27 and TRBJ2-6; possible D gene TRBD1, 5 bases. Trimming took 11 bases from V and 0 from J, leaving 8 bases between them. The V gene's germline CDR1 is MNHEY and CDR2 SMNVEV (reference sequence). This CDR3 contains 13 residues. The CDR3 protein is CASQASGANVLTF. CDR3 in DNA: TGTGCCTCACAGGCCTCTGGGGCCAACGTCCTGACTTTC.

The chain employs TRBV11-3 and TRBJ2-7, with D perhaps TRBD2 (5 bases). Germline V gene data show CDR1 as SGHNT and CDR2 as YENEEA. V was pared by 2 bases and J by 3 bases, with 14 bases between. The CDR3 is 15 amino acids. The CDR3 DNA is TGTGCCAGCAGCTTACCCCCGGGGAGATTCTACGAGCAGTACTTC. Residues: CASSLPPGRFYEQYF.